This T cell receptor beta chain was sequenced in a study of blood T cells in healthy people across ages. CDR1 and CDR2 (germline): LGHDT, YNNKEL (reference sequence). Trimming at V came to 1 base and at J to 10 bases, leaving 8 bases not matched to a gene. The CDR3 is 15 amino acids. The amount of total RNA extracted per sample was at least 6 micrograms. Primers used in a second PCR of about 6 to 11 cycles were a sample-barcoded 5' primer and a J-beta primer mix. Every cDNA was tagged by a template-switch adaptor with 12 random nucleotides. The study obtained at least 2.5 million CDR3-containing paired-end reads from every sample. TCRdb reanalysed the 5' RACE reads using MiXCR and keeps one entry per CDR3 protein. The sample includes roughly 1,800,000 distinct CDR3 sequences, roughly 50% of them seen just once.

This TCR was recovered from a woman between 35 and 50 years old in good health. Sequencing input: blood. The chain recombines TRBV3-1 with TRBJ2-1, with 9 bases fitting TRBD2. The DNA of the CDR3 is TGTGCCAGCAGCCAAGGAGGAGCGGGGGGCGGCGAGCAGTTCTTC. Protein: CASSQGGAGGGEQFF.